This T cell receptor beta chain was found in a study of blood T cell repertoires in COVID-19. Study as a whole: Acute-phase and convalescent COVID-19 samples originated in the United States, Italy and Spain. Sources were T cells, B-cell-depleted T cells, or PBMCs; the material itself was cDNA or gDNA.

Per the study methods: Reference gene primer amplification in the assay estimated nucleated cell counts. Profiling relied on immunoSEQ multiplex PCR, and the TCRdb table lists in-frame clones only, not all of them. D and trimming were read from the DNA, whereas the V and J calls and clone size are those reported in that table. The data contain about 120,000 clones, 65% to 90% of them seen just once; the ten biggest clones take up 11%. The CDR3 is 13 residues long. Germline-derived CDR1 and CDR2 are SGHTS and YDEGEE. Trimming stripped 4 bases from V and 1 base from J, with 8 bases between. The sequence derives from an elderly man with acute or convalescent COVID-19. The sequencing input was peripheral blood. The chain joins TRBV5-8 to TRBJ1-1; no clear D. Here the CDR3 reads CASSPNRNTEAFF. In nucleotides, the CDR3 is TGTGCCAGCAGCCCGAACAGGAACACTGAAGCTTTCTTT.